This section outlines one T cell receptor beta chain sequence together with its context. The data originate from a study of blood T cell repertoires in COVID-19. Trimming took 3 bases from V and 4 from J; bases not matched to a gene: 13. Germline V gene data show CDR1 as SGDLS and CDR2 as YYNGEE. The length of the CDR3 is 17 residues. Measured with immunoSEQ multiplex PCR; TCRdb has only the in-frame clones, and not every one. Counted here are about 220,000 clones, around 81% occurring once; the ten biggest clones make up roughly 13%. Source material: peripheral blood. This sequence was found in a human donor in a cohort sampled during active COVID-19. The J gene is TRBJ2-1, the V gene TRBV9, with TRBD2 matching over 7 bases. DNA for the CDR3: TGTGCCAGCAGCGCCCATCCTTGGGAGGGAACGTACAATGAGCAGTTCTTC. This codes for CASSAHPWEGTYNEQFF.